The T cell receptor beta chain under discussion was sequenced for a study of T cell responses to AZD1222 COVID-19 vaccine. Losses at the gene ends were 0 bases for V and 5 bases for J; bases not matched to a gene: 5. The CDR3 extends over 15 amino acids. The germline CDR1 and CDR2 sequences are ENHRY and SYGVKD. Clones were read by immunoSEQ multiplex PCR, and TCRdb kept only the in-frame ones, dropping some. The sample lists about 150,000 clones; roughly nine tenths were seen once. This TCR was recovered from an adult in good health. The chain couples TRBV10-3 to TRBJ2-7, with 9 bases that match TRBD1. This sample comprised peripheral blood, obtained on day 0 of AZD1222 vaccination. CDR3 in amino acids: CAISESGTGSDEQYF. CDR3 in DNA: TGTGCCATCAGTGAGTCGGGGACAGGGTCAGACGAGCAGTACTTC.